The text below deals with one T cell receptor (beta chain). The protocol was immunoSEQ multiplex PCR, while the TCRdb copy is restricted to in-frame clones and leaves out a portion. This sample yields roughly 60,000 clones, of which about nine tenths are seen a single time; about 3.8% belongs to the top ten. The sample is drawn from a study of technical replicates of blood from several donors. The length of the CDR3 is 16 residues. V lost 6 bases to trimming and J lost 5 bases; unmatched junction nucleotides: 7. The germline gives CDR1 ENHRY, CDR2 SYGVKD. What was sequenced was PBMCs. The sequence derives from a human donor in good health. Some clones in this sample may be carry-over from other donors' samples. This chain joins TRBV10-3 and TRBJ2-2; 12 bases map to TRBD2. CDR3 sequence: CAISSSGRAETGELFF. CDR3 bases: TGTGCCATCAGCTCTAGCGGGAGGGCGGAGACCGGGGAGCTGTTTTTT.